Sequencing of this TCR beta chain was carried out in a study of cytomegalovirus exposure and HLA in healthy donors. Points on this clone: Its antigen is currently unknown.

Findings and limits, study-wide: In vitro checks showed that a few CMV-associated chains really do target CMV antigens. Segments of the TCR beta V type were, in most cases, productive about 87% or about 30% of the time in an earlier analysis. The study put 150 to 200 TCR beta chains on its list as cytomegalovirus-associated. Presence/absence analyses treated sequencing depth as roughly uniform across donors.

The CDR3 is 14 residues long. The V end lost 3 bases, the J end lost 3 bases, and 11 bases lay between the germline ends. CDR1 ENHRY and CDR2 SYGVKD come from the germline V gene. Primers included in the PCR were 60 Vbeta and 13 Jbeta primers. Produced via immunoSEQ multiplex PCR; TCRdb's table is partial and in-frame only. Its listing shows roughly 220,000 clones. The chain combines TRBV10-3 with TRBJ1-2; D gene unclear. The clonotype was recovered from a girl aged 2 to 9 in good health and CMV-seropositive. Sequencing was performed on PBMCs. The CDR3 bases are TGTGCCATCAGTGAAAGAGGAGCTGACTATGGCTACACCTTC. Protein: CAISERGADYGYTF.